These T cell receptor beta chains were read from a single sample in a study of T-cell reconstitution after alpha-beta-depleted transplantation in children. TCRdb reprocessed the PCR reads via MiXCR and lists one record per CDR3 protein. The table lists hundreds of thousands of distinct CDR3 sequences, roughly 17% of them singletons. The specimen was PBMCs, mostly from graft donor cells, collected 360 days after TCRalphabeta/CD19-depleted stem cell transplant. Receptors were obtained from a male patient between 2 and 10 years old who had a stem cell transplant for acute lymphoblastic leukemia, so the T cells may come from the graft donor. The CDR3 runs from the conserved cysteine through the conserved F or W. A D gene is named only where the DNA matches it firmly. Clone size is given for some rows only: seen once, a few or many times, or a class if the clone is expanded.

D	V	size	J	DNA	CDR3
TRBD1	TRBV5-1	few	TRBJ1-1	TGCGCCAGCAGACTACAGGGGGCAAGGGAAGCTTTCTTT	CASRLQGAREAFF
TRBD2	TRBV4-1	many	TRBJ2-5	TGCGCCAGCAGCCGCCTACCTCCACTAGCGGGGATAGAGACCCAGTACTTC	CASSRLPPLAGIETQYF
TRBD2	TRBV4-3	few	TRBJ2-3	TGCGCCAGCGGCTGGACTAGCCAGAAGGATACGCAGTATTTT	CASGWTSQKDTQYF
TRBD1	TRBV27	-	TRBJ2-7	TGTGCCAGCAGTACTACCCCGGGACAGTACGAGCAGTACTTC	CASSTTPGQYEQYF
-	TRBV7-2	few	TRBJ2-5	TGTGCCAGCAGCAACTCAGGCCTCCGAGAGACCCAGTACTTC	CASSNSGLRETQYF
TRBD1	TRBV10-3	-	TRBJ2-7	TGTGCCATCAGTGAGTCTCCGGGACAGGGGACCTACGAGCAGTACTTC	CAISESPGQGTYEQYF
TRBD2	TRBV19	-	TRBJ2-1	TGTGCCAGTAGTATTAGACTAGCTTTAAGAAATGAGCAGTTCTTC	CASSIRLALRNEQFF
-	TRBV7-2	-	TRBJ2-1	TGTGCCAGCAGCTTTGAAGTAGCAGGGGACAATGAGCAGTTCTTC	CASSFEVAGDNEQFF
-	TRBV5-6	-	TRBJ2-1	TGTGCCAGCAGCTGGGGTGCGGGGAATGAGCAGTTCTTC	CASSWGAGNEQFF
TRBD1	TRBV29-1	few	TRBJ1-2	TGCAGCGTTCTGACAGGGTATGGCTACACCTTC	CSVLTGYGYTF
-	TRBV12-3/TRBV12-4	few	TRBJ2-1	TGTGCCAGCATAGGGGCTAGTAATTACAATGAGCAGTTCTTC	CASIGASNYNEQFF
TRBD2	TRBV18	-	TRBJ2-5	TGTGCCAGCTCACCACCGTGGGGACTAGCGGGGCTCCAAGAGACCCAGTACTTC	CASSPPWGLAGLQETQYF
TRBD1	TRBV5-5	-	TRBJ2-7	TGTGCCAGCAGCTTGGCTTGGCCCCCTAACAGGGGGTACAACGAGCAGTACTTC	CASSLAWPPNRGYNEQYF
-	TRBV5-4	-	TRBJ2-1	TGTGCCAGCAGCTTGCCGGGATGGGAGGTGAACAGTGAGCAGTTCTTC	CASSLPGWEVNSEQFF
TRBD1	TRBV11-1	-	TRBJ2-7	TGTGCCAGCAGCTTGGACAGGGGAAATCGCTACGAGCAGTACTTC	CASSLDRGNRYEQYF